Presented here are 6 T cell receptor beta chains from one specimen sequenced in a study of blood T cells in healthy people across ages. PCR was performed a second time for roughly 7 to 11 cycles using a sample-barcoded 5' primer and a J-beta primer mix. TCRdb itself ran the 5' RACE reads through MiXCR, one entry per CDR3 protein. Of more than 750,000 distinct CDR3 sequences in the sample, almost 30% are singletons; the top ten hold 10%. The same data also went into a second study, on T cells of mothers and their children.

Sample: blood. The receptors originated from a woman in her forties in good health.

This clonotype showed up many times. The V call is TRBV24-1, the J call TRBJ2-4, with D perhaps TRBD2 (5 bases). This CDR3 region has 15 residues. CDR1 is KGHDR, CDR2 SFDVKD, per germline. V lost 6 bases and J lost 1, with 12 bases in between. CDR3 sequence: CATSNGVGAKNIQYF. CDR3 coding DNA: TGTGCCACCAGTAACGGGGTAGGGGCCAAAAACATTCAGTACTTC.

This clonotype appeared a few times. The chain is built from TRBV10-3 and TRBJ2-5, with D perhaps matching TRBD1 (6 bases). Trimming took 6 bases from V and 5 from J, leaving 16 bases between them. Germline assignment: CDR1 ENHRY and CDR2 SYGVKD. The CDR3 is 14 residues long. CDR3: CAISANRAEETQYF. DNA of the CDR3: TGTGCCATCAGCGCCAACAGGGCGGAGGAGACCCAGTACTTC.

This clonotype was seen a few times. This chain connects TRBV20-1 to TRBJ2-2; D possibly corresponds to TRBD2 (6 bases). The CDR3 has 14 residues. V was cut by 4 bases and J by 0 bases, with 9 bases left in between. Per germline, CDR1 DFQATT and CDR2 SNEGSKA (reference sequence). This CDR3 reads CSATRGTNTGELFF. The CDR3, as DNA: TGCAGTGCTACTCGGGGGACGAACACCGGGGAGCTGTTTTTT.

V is TRBV3-1 and J is TRBJ1-3, with unresolved D. The CDR3 is 13 amino acids. Trimming took 2 bases from V and 3 from J, leaving 5 bases between them. Germline V CDR1 and CDR2: LGHDT, YNNKEL (reference sequence). This CDR3 is CASSQRGGNTIYF. The CDR3, as DNA: TGTGCCAGCAGCCAACGGGGTGGAAACACCATATATTTT.

This clonotype appeared many times. V is TRBV7-3 and J is TRBJ1-6; D remains ambiguous. This CDR3 spans 14 amino acids. CDR1 SGHTA and CDR2 FQGTGA come from the germline V gene. Trimming stripped 2 bases from V and 10 bases from J, with 12 bases between. DNA for the CDR3: TGTGCCAGCAGCTTACAGAATACTCCCTCACCCCTCCACTTT. Translated: CASSLQNTPSPLHF.

The V and J genes are TRBV28 and TRBJ1-2; perhaps TRBD1 as D (5 bases). In germline, CDR1 is MDHEN, CDR2 SYDVKM. The CDR3 covers 14 residues. The V end was cut by 6 bases, the J end by 0 bases, with 11 bases between. CDR3 protein: CASSPGIANYGYTF. The CDR3, as DNA: TGTGCCAGCAGCCCAGGGATAGCTAACTATGGCTACACCTTC.